The next 6 T cell receptor beta chains were all read from a single sample in a study of cytomegalovirus exposure and HLA in healthy donors (dated by TCRdb to the late 2010s). The library was prepared using the immunoSEQ multiplex PCR assay. For the multiplex PCR, a mixture combining 60 forward primers for TCR Vbeta segments and 13 reverse primers for TCR Jbeta segments was used. TCRdb holds this immuneACCESS table with in-frame rearrangements only. Some clones are missing; in checked studies, unresolved V genes explain under half, and the rest has no known cause. The sample data list 150,000 to 200,000 clones, and roughly 73% of these were observed just once. The top ten constitute just under 5% of the sample. Sequencing was carried out using PBMCs. Receptors were obtained from a male donor in good health and CMV-seronegative.

The count of this clone is one. The V call is TRBV7-9, the J call TRBJ1-1; 10 positions match TRBD1. V dropped 6 bases and J dropped 8; count of bases not matched to a gene: 3. Germline V gene data show CDR1 as SEHNR and CDR2 as FQNEAQ (reference sequence). The CDR3 is made up of 12 amino acids. The chain's CDR3 is CASRTGGVEAFF. For the CDR3, the DNA is TGTGCCAGCAGGACAGGGGGCGTGGAAGCTTTCTTT.

The chain joins TRBV10-3 to TRBJ2-3; 8 nucleotides match TRBD1. Germline V gene sequence: CDR1 ENHRY, CDR2 SYGVKD. With V trimmed by 6 bases and J by 0 bases, 8 bases remained unmatched. This CDR3 has 16 amino acids. In DNA form, the CDR3 reads TGTGCCATCAGCTGGCAGGGGGCGCGCAGCACAGATACGCAGTATTTT. This translates into CAISWQGARSTDTQYF.

This rearrangement joins TRBV5-1 to TRBJ2-7; the match to TRBD1 covers 12 bases. The germline gives CDR1 SGHRS, CDR2 YFSETQ. The CDR3 is 15 amino acids. V lost 3 bases to trimming and J lost 5 bases; unmatched junction nucleotides: 6. CDR3 sequence: CASSSTGQGAHEQYF. The CDR3 DNA is TGCGCCAGCAGCTCTACGGGACAGGGGGCGCACGAGCAGTACTTC.

This chain connects TRBV5-6 to TRBJ1-2; 8 bases are a match to TRBD1. The germline gives CDR1 SGHDT, CDR2 YYEEEE. Trimming removed 3 bases from V and 6 bases from J; junction bases left unmatched: 7. The CDR3 spans 14 residues. The CDR3, as DNA: TGTGCCAGCAGCTCCATGGACAGGGCTGATGGCTACACCTTC. As protein: CASSSMDRADGYTF. Full variable domain (remainder filled in from reference TRBV5-6 and TRBJ1-2): DAGVTQSPTHLIKTRGQQVTLRCSPKSGHDTVSWYQQALGQGPQFIFQYYEEEERQRGNFPDRFSGHQFPNYSSELNVNALLLGDSALYLCASSSMDRADGYTFGSGTRLTVV.

The chain joins TRBV11-1 to TRBJ2-7, with 8 nucleotides matching TRBD2. Germline V lookup: CDR1 SGHAT, CDR2 FQDESV (reference sequence). Trimming removed 1 base from V and 2 bases from J; junction bases left unmatched: 1. The CDR3 contains 14 residues. In nucleotides, the CDR3 is TGTGCCAGCAGCTTAGGACTAGCGACCTACGAGCAGTACTTC. Protein: CASSLGLATYEQYF. Supplemented by reference TRBV11-1 and TRBJ2-7, the full variable domain reads EAEVAQSPRYKITEKSQAVAFWCDPISGHATLYWYRQILGQGPELLVQFQDESVVDDSQLPKDRFSAERLKGVDSTLKIQPAELGDSAMYLCASSLGLATYEQYFGPGTRLTVT.

For the CDR3, the DNA is TGTGCCAGCAGCCGATCGCAGTTTTCCTACGAGCAGTACTTC. Its protein product is CASSRSQFSYEQYF. The chain combines TRBV5-6 with TRBJ2-7; D unclear. Between the trimmed V and J ends, which lost 4 bases and 1 base, there was a span of 12 bases. Germline loops: CDR1 SGHDT, CDR2 YYEEEE. The CDR3 is made up of 14 amino acids.